This TCR beta chain appears in the sequencing data of a study of control samples from healthy donors and cancer patients. The protocol was immunoSEQ multiplex PCR, while the TCRdb copy is restricted to in-frame clones and leaves out a portion. The sample lists 40,000 to 45,000 clones, 65% to 80% occurring once. In germline, CDR1 is SNHLY, CDR2 FYNNEI. Trimming removed 9 bases from V and 3 bases from J, with 21 bases in between. The CDR3 covers 15 residues. This rearrangement joins TRBV2 to TRBJ2-7, with D maybe TRBD2 (5 bases). Sequences were obtained from formalin-fixed, paraffin-embedded tissue. This TCR came from a male donor with melanoma. CDR3 in amino acids: CASGENRLRDYEQYF. CDR3 DNA sequence: TGTGCCAGTGGAGAGAACAGACTAAGGGACTACGAGCAGTACTTC.